The next 16 T cell receptor beta chains were all read from a single sample in a study of PD-L1 blockade in urothelial cancer. Measured with immunoSEQ multiplex PCR; TCRdb has only the in-frame clones, and not every one. The sample yields 98,000 or so clones, around 90% seen once. Described time point: pretreatment peripheral blood. Specimen: PBMCs, collected around atezolizumab (anti-PD-L1) treatment. The receptor source for this set is a man aged 60-69 years with urothelial cancer.

This rearrangement joins TRBV5-1 to TRBJ2-5, with 12 bases aligning to TRBD2. The length of the CDR3 is 14 residues. The germline CDR1 and CDR2 sequences are SGHRS and YFSETQ. The trim removed 4 bases at V and 4 bases at J, leaving 2 bases unmatched. Written as DNA, the CDR3 is TGCGCCAGCAGCCTGGGACTAGCGGGAGAGACCCAGTACTTC. Amino acid sequence: CASSLGLAGETQYF.

This rearrangement joins TRBV9 to TRBJ2-7, with a tentative D call TRBD2 (6 bases). Trimming cost V 0 bases and J 3 bases, with 10 bases left between them. Germline values: CDR1 SGDLS, CDR2 YYNGEE. This CDR3 spans 14 amino acids. The CDR3 here is CASSVATGGYEQYF. In nucleotides, the CDR3 is TGTGCCAGCAGCGTAGCTACCGGGGGCTACGAGCAGTACTTC.

The gene calls are TRBV5-6 and TRBJ2-7; the D gene is possibly TRBD1 (6 bases). V gave up 4 bases and J gave up 6 bases, with 14 bases separating them. The CDR3 loop spans 13 amino acids. In germline, CDR1 is SGHDT, CDR2 YYEEEE. The CDR3 bases are TGTGCCAGCAGCGTGGACAGCCTCCTCGAGCAGTACTTC. Translating gives CASSVDSLLEQYF.

This clone was seen a handful of times. For the CDR3, the DNA is TGTGCCTGGAGTGTACATGGGGGGTTAAATCAGCCCCAGCATTTT. Amino acid sequence: CAWSVHGGLNQPQHF. The gene calls are TRBV30 and TRBJ1-5; D might be TRBD1 (5 bases). The CDR3 loop spans 15 amino acids. Trimming removed 0 bases at V and 4 bases at J, with 13 bases between. Germline V lookup: CDR1 GTSNPN, CDR2 SVGIG (reference sequence).

V and J are TRBV10-3 and TRBJ1-6; TRBD1 aligns across 10 bases. The CDR3 extends over 16 amino acids. With 6 bases clipped from V and 7 bases from J, the junction kept 9 bases outside the gene matches. Per the germline V gene, CDR1 is ENHRY and CDR2 is SYGVKD. Here the CDR3 DNA reads TGTGCCATCAGAAGTCCCGGGACAGGGGACAATTCACCCCTCCACTTT. Protein product: CAIRSPGTGDNSPLHF.

The chain recombines TRBV5-1 with TRBJ1-2; D is unresolved. Trimming pared 5 bases from V and 0 bases from J, leaving 17 bases between. Germline V lookup: CDR1 SGHRS, CDR2 YFSETQ. This CDR3 comprises 16 residues. This chain's CDR3 is CASRVLFEVSNYGYTF. Here the CDR3 DNA reads TGCGCCAGCAGGGTGCTCTTTGAGGTGTCTAACTATGGCTACACCTTC.

The rearrangement links TRBV9 to TRBJ2-1; 7 nucleotides match TRBD2. V trimming: 4 bases; J trimming: 6 bases; junction bases outside the gene matches: 4. The CDR3 runs 13 residues. CDR1 SGDLS and CDR2 YYNGEE come from the germline V gene. The CDR3 sequence: CASSLRERNEQFF. The CDR3 DNA sequence: TGTGCCAGCAGCTTGCGGGAGCGCAATGAGCAGTTCTTC.

The gene calls are TRBV5-4 and TRBJ2-1; D uncertain. CDR1 is SGHNT, CDR2 YYREEE, per germline (reference sequence). Trimming pared 2 bases from V and 8 bases from J, leaving 11 bases between. The CDR3 covers 13 residues. CDR3: CASSLPPSDEQFF. DNA for the CDR3: TGTGCCAGCAGCTTACCTCCCTCGGATGAGCAGTTCTTC. The variable domain in full, completed from reference TRBV5-4 and TRBJ2-1, reads ETGVTQSPTHLIKTRGQQVTLRCSSQSGHNTVSWYQQALGQGPQFIFQYYREEENGRGNFPPRFSGLQFPNYSSELNVNALELDDSALYLCASSLPPSDEQFFGPGTRLTVL.

This clone showed up just once. The V and J genes are TRBV7-2 and TRBJ1-5; D perhaps matches TRBD1 (6 bases). CDR3 length: 14 amino acids. Germline CDR1 reads SGHTA; CDR2 reads FQGNSA. V shed 5 bases and J shed 5 bases, with 13 bases lying between them. The CDR3 DNA follows: TGTGCCAGCAGCGGGGACATCGGTTATCAGCCCCAGCATTTT. Translated, it gives CASSGDIGYQPQHF.

The chain carries TRBV15 and TRBJ2-1, with 13 bases matching TRBD2. The CDR3 covers 16 residues. Trimming removed 4 bases from V and 8 bases from J; junction bases left unmatched: 8. Germline V gene sequence: CDR1 LNHNV, CDR2 YYDKDF (reference sequence). The CDR3 coding sequence is TGTGCCACCAGCACGGGACTAGCGGGGCCACAGGATGAGCAGTTCTTC. Amino acids: CATSTGLAGPQDEQFF. The whole variable domain, remainder taken from reference TRBV15 and TRBJ2-1, is DAMVIQNPRYQVTQFGKPVTLSCSQTLNHNVMYWYQQKSSQAPKLLFHYYDKDFNNEADTPDNFQSRRPNTSFCFLDIRSPGLGDTAMYLCATSTGLAGPQDEQFFGPGTRLTVL.

This clone has just one count. This chain connects TRBV4-1 to TRBJ2-7; 9 bases map to TRBD2. CDR1 and CDR2 (germline): MGHRA, YSYEKL. CDR3 size: 16 residues. V gave up 0 bases and J gave up 2 bases; unmatched junction bases: 5. The CDR3 bases are TGCGCCAGCAGCCAAGACCCTAGCGGGGCCCCCTACGAGCAGTACTTC. The encoded protein is CASSQDPSGAPYEQYF.

This rearrangement joins TRBV27 to TRBJ2-7; 8 bases fit TRBD2. The J segment lost 1 base and the V segment lost 4 bases, leaving 12 bases of the junction unmatched. The germline CDR1 and CDR2 sequences are MNHEY and SMNVEV (reference sequence). The CDR3 has 17 residues. The CDR3 sequence: CASSSHPLTSASYEQYF. CDR3 bases: TGTGCCAGCAGTTCCCATCCTTTGACTAGCGCTTCCTACGAGCAGTACTTC.

The chain employs TRBV2 and TRBJ1-1; 7 nucleotides align to TRBD1. The trim removed 6 bases at V and 1 base at J, leaving 5 bases unmatched. There are 14 residues in the CDR3. Germline V lookup: CDR1 SNHLY, CDR2 FYNNEI. In nucleotides, the CDR3 is TGTGCCAGCAGCCTACAGGGGCCGAACACTGAAGCTTTCTTT. This gives the protein CASSLQGPNTEAFF.

The V call is TRBV7-8, the J call TRBJ1-3; TRBD1 matches at 7 bases. This CDR3 is built from 17 residues. Germline assignment: CDR1 SGHVS and CDR2 FQNEAQ. V was clipped by 6 bases and J by 0 bases; unmatched bases: 11. The CDR3 coding sequence is TGTGCCAGCAGTCGAGCGATACAGGGGCTCTCTGGAAACACCATATATTTT. It encodes CASSRAIQGLSGNTIYF.

The J gene is TRBJ1-2, the V gene TRBV5-8; D remains ambiguous. The ends were cut back, 1 base at V and 1 base at J, with 8 bases in the middle. The CDR3 is 14 amino acids. In germline, CDR1 is SGHTS, CDR2 YDEGEE. The CDR3 sequence: CASSLSFSNYGYTF. CDR3 sequence (DNA): TGTGCCAGCAGCTTGAGTTTCAGTAACTATGGCTACACCTTC.

This sequence joins TRBV7-9 and TRBJ1-4; the match to TRBD1 covers 11 bases. CDR1 and CDR2 (germline): SEHNR, FQNEAQ (reference sequence). The CDR3 has 15 residues. The trim removed 3 bases at V and 6 bases at J, leaving 3 bases unmatched. The CDR3: CASSFPGQGDEKLFF. CDR3 in DNA: TGTGCCAGCAGCTTTCCGGGACAGGGGGATGAAAAACTGTTTTTT.